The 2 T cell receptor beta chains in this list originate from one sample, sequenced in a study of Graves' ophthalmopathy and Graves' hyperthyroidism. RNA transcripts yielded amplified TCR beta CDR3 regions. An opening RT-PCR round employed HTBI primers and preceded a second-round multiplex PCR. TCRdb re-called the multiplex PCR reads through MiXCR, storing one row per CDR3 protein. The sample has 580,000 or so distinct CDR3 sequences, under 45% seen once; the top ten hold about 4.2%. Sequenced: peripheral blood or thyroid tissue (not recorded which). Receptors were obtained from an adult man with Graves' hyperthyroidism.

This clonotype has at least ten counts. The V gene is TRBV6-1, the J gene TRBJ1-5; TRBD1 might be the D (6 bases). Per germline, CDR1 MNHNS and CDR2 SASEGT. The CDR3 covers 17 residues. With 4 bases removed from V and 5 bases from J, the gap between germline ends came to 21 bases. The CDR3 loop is CASSGRLSRGRDQPQHF. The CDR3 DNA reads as TGTGCCAGCAGTGGGCGACTGAGCAGGGGAAGAGATCAGCCCCAGCATTTT.

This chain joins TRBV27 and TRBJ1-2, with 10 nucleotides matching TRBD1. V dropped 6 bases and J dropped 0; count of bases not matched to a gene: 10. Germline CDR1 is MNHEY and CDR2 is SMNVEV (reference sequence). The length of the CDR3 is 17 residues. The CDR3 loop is CASRPLPGQGTNYGYTF. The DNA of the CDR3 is TGTGCCAGCAGGCCCCTCCCGGGACAGGGGACTAACTATGGCTACACCTTC.